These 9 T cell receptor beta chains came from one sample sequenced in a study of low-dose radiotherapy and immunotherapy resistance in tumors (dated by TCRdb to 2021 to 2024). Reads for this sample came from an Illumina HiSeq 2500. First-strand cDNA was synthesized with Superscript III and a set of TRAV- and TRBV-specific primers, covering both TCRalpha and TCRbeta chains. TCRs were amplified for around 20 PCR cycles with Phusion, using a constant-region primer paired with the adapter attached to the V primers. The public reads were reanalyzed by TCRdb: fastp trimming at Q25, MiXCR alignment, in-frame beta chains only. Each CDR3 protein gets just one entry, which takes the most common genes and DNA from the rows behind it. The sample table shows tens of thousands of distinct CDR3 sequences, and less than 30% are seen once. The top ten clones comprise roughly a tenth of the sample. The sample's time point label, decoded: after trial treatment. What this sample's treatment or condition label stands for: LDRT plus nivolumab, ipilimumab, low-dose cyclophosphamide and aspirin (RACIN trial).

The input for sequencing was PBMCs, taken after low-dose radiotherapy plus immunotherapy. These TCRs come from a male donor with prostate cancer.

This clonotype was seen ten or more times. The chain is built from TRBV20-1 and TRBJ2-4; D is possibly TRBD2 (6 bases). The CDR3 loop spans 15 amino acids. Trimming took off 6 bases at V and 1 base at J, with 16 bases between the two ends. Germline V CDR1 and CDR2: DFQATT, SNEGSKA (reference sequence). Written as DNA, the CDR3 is TGCAGTGCCGCCCTCTGGGGGGAGGCCAAAAACATTCAGTACTTC. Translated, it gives CSAALWGEAKNIQYF.

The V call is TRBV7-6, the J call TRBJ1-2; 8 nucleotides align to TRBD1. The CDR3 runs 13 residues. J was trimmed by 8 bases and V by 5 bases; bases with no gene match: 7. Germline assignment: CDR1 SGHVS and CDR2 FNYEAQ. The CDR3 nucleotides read TGTGCCAGCAGCCTGTCGACAGGGGTCGGCTACACCTTC. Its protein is CASSLSTGVGYTF.

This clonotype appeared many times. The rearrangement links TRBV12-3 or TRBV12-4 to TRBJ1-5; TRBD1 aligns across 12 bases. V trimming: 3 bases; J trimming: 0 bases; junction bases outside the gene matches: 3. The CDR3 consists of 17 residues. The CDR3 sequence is CASSLGQGAYSNQPQHF. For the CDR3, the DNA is TGTGCCAGCAGTTTGGGACAGGGGGCCTATAGCAATCAGCCCCAGCATTTT.

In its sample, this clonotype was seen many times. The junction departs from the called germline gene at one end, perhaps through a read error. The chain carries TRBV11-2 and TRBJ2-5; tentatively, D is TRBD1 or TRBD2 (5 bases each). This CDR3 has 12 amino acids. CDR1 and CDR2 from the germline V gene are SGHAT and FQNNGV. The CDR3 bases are TGTGCCAGCAGCTTAGATCGAGGGCAGGGAGATTTC. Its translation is CASSLDRGQGDF.

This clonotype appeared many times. CDR3 nucleotides: TGTGCCAGCAGCGGCCCAAGCGGGGGCTACGAGCAGTACTTC. It is translated as CASSGPSGGYEQYF. This chain links TRBV9 with TRBJ2-7; 8 bases match TRBD2. This CDR3 spans 14 amino acids. Unmatched junction bases numbered 5, after V lost 3 bases and J lost 3 bases. Germline values: CDR1 SGDLS, CDR2 YYNGEE.

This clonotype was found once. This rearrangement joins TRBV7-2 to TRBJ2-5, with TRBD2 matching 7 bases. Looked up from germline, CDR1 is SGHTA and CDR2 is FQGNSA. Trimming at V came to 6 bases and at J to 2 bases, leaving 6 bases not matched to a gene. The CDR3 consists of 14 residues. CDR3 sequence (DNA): TGTGCCAGCAGTCGCAGCGGGGTGCAAGAGACCCAGTACTTC. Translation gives CASSRSGVQETQYF.

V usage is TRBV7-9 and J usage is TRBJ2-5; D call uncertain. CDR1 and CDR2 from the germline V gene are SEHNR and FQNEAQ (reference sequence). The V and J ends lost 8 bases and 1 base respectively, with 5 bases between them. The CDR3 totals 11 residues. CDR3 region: CASRTQETQYF. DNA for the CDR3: TGTGCCAGCCGAACCCAAGAGACCCAGTACTTC.

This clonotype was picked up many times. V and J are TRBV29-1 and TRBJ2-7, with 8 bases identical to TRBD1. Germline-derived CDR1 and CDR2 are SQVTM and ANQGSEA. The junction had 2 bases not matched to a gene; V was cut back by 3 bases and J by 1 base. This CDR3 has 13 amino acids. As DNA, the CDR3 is TGCAGCGTTGAGTGGACAGGGTCCTACGAGCAGTACTTC. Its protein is CSVEWTGSYEQYF.

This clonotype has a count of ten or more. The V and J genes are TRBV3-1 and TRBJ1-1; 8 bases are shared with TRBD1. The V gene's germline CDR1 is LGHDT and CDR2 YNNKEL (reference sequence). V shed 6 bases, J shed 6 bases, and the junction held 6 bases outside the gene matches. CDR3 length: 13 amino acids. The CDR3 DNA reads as TGTGCCAGCAGTCCACAGGGGGGTGCTGAAGCTTTCTTT. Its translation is CASSPQGGAEAFF.